These 14 T cell receptor beta chains were all obtained from the same sample, sequenced in a study of blood T cell repertoires in COVID-19. Generated by immunoSEQ multiplex PCR, the TCRdb table keeps only in-frame clones and is missing some. The data contain tens of thousands of clones, just under 85% of them singletons. Specimen: peripheral blood. The receptor set was obtained from a man in his 70s with acute or convalescent COVID-19.

The chain recombines TRBV28 with TRBJ2-7, with D perhaps matching TRBD1 (6 bases). There are 16 residues in the CDR3. V lost 6 bases and J 4 bases, leaving 22 bases between the germline ends. Germline V lookup: CDR1 MDHEN, CDR2 SYDVKM. The CDR3 region has the DNA TGTGCCAGCAGGGGCCACAGGGCTTTCGAAAAATACGAGCAGTACTTC. Translating gives CASRGHRAFEKYEQYF.

The chain has TRBV5-1 and TRBJ1-1; 7 bases fit TRBD1. The CDR3 has 15 amino acids. The V gene's germline CDR1 is SGHRS and CDR2 YFSETQ. J was trimmed by 0 bases and V by 4 bases; bases with no gene match: 6. The CDR3 sequence is CASSGSTGMNTEAFF. The CDR3 region has the DNA TGCGCCAGCAGCGGATCGACAGGGATGAACACTGAAGCTTTCTTT.

The chain carries TRBV6-6 and TRBJ2-7; no clear D gene. This CDR3 comprises 11 residues. CDR1 and CDR2 from the germline V gene are MNHNY and SVGAGI (reference sequence). V lost 4 bases to trimming and J lost 9 bases, with 10 bases between them. Written as DNA, the CDR3 is TGTGCCAGCAGTTCCATTTTTTTGCAGTACTTC. Amino acid sequence: CASSSIFLQYF.

The V and J genes are TRBV7-9 and TRBJ2-1; D is possibly TRBD1 (7 bases). The germline V gene encodes CDR1 SEHNR and CDR2 FQNEAQ (reference sequence). The CDR3 runs 14 residues. V gave up 7 bases and J gave up 0 bases, with 10 bases separating them. The CDR3 is CASTQGGSYNEQFF. Here the CDR3 DNA reads TGTGCCAGCACCCAGGGGGGCTCCTACAATGAGCAGTTCTTC.

V usage is TRBV5-1 and J usage is TRBJ2-2; TRBD2 is a possible D gene (6 bases). V was cut by 0 bases and J by 8 bases, with 17 bases left in between. Germline V gene data show CDR1 as SGHRS and CDR2 as YFSETQ. The CDR3 runs to 16 residues. The CDR3 sequence is CASSLEGTGITGELFF. DNA of the CDR3: TGCGCCAGCAGCTTGGAGGGGACTGGCATTACGGGGGAGCTGTTTTTT.

The rearrangement joins TRBV2 to TRBJ2-2, with 8 bases that match TRBD1. The CDR3 contains 16 residues. Germline V gene lookup returns CDR1 SNHLY and CDR2 FYNNEI. The V and J ends lost 8 bases and 2 bases, in that order; junction bases with no gene match: 10. CDR3 in DNA: TGTGCCAGCGAGGGAGCAGGGGGCCATAACACCGGGGAGCTGTTTTTT. This sequence encodes CASEGAGGHNTGELFF.

V is TRBV6-6 and J is TRBJ2-3, with D perhaps matching TRBD2 (5 bases). The CDR3 contains 14 residues. The germline V and J ends were trimmed by 3 bases and 5 bases, with 12 bases remaining between them. Germline assignment: CDR1 MNHNY and CDR2 SVGAGI (reference sequence). CDR3 sequence reads: CASSYSGEGDTQYF. The CDR3 DNA reads TGTGCCAGCAGTTATTCCGGTGAGGGAGATACGCAGTATTTT.

The chain carries TRBV6-6 and TRBJ1-5; 8 bases map to TRBD1. Germline V lookup: CDR1 MNHNY, CDR2 SVGAGI (reference sequence). This CDR3 is 15 amino acids long. Trimming removed 2 bases from V and 2 bases from J; junction bases left unmatched: 2. For the CDR3, the DNA is TGTGCCAGCAGTTACACGACAGGGGGCAATCAGCCCCAGCATTTT. This encodes CASSYTTGGNQPQHF.

V usage is TRBV4-2 and J usage is TRBJ2-2, with 11 positions matching TRBD2. The CDR3 covers 18 residues. Germline values: CDR1 LGHNA, CDR2 YNFKEQ. Trimming cost V 3 bases and J 4 bases; bases outside gene matches: 10. In nucleotides, the CDR3 is TGTGCCAGCAGCCACGGGCCTCTTAGCGGGGGGGGCACCGGGGAGCTGTTTTTT. It encodes CASSHGPLSGGGTGELFF.

This chain uses TRBV5-6 with TRBJ1-1; no reliable D call. The CDR3 consists of 14 residues. CDR1 is SGHDT and CDR2 is YYEEEE in the germline V gene. The V end lost 0 bases, the J end lost 6 bases, and 12 bases lay between the germline ends. CDR3 bases: TGTGCCAGCAGCTTGGAGGTGGAGGCCTCTGAAGCTTTCTTT. Its translation: CASSLEVEASEAFF.

The chain carries TRBV10-3 and TRBJ2-1; 12 bases fit TRBD2. J lost 5 bases, V lost 6 bases, and 2 bases had no gene match. CDR1 is ENHRY and CDR2 is SYGVKD in the germline V gene. This CDR3 has 14 residues. CDR3 sequence: CAIRRTSGDNEQFF. CDR3 nucleotides: TGTGCCATCAGACGGACTAGCGGGGACAATGAGCAGTTCTTC.

The genes are TRBV7-2 and TRBJ1-4; TRBD1 might be the D (6 bases). V shed 5 bases and J shed 2 bases, with 12 bases lying between them. CDR1 is SGHTA and CDR2 is FQGNSA in the germline V gene. The CDR3 loop spans 15 amino acids. The CDR3: CASSKQGTTNEKLFF. CDR3 coding DNA: TGTGCCAGCAGCAAGCAGGGGACCACTAATGAAAAACTGTTTTTT.

This clone has just one count. The V gene is TRBV14, the J gene TRBJ1-2, with TRBD1 matching over 7 bases. V lost 2 bases, J lost 8 bases, and 8 bases stayed unmatched. This CDR3 is 14 amino acids long. Germline loops: CDR1 SGHDN, CDR2 FVKESK. The CDR3 bases are TGTGCCAGCAGCCAAAATAGACAGGGTGACGGCTACACCTTC. Translating it yields CASSQNRQGDGYTF.

As concerns this clone: One end of the junction does not line up with germline, which may come from a read error. The chain uses TRBV7-7 and TRBJ2-2, with 7 nucleotides matching TRBD1. CDR1 is SSHAT and CDR2 is FNYEAQ in the germline V gene (reference sequence). The CDR3 is made up of 15 amino acids. The CDR3 loop reads CASSLGGANTGELFF. Here the CDR3 DNA reads TGTGCTAGCAGCTTAGGGGGCGCGAACACCGGGGAGCTGTTTTTT.